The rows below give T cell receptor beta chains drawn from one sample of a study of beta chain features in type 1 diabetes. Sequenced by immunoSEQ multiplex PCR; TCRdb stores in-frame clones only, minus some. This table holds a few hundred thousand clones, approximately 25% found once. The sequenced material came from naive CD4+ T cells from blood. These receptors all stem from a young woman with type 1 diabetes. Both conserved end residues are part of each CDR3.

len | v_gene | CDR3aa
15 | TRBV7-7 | CASSLGGTGQETQYF
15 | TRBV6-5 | CASSPAGYGTDTQYF
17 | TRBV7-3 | CASSPSGLAGFTDTQYF
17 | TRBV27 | CASSLISGTSGYNEQFF
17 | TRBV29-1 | CSVEGEGSSGSLNEQFF
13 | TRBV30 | CAWTMDRIYEQYF
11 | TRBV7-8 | CASRRADTQYF
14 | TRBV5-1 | CASSFQGGGTEAFF
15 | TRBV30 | CAWNPPRGIDVTQYF
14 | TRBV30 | CAWSKGLGGYGYTF
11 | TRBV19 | CASEDRYEQYF
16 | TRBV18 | CASSPLLDRANTEAFF
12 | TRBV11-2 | CASSSRGGGYTF
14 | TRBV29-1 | CSVEAGYFRGEQYF
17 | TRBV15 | CATSRVEGGTGANVLTF
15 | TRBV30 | CAWIRLAGASGELFF
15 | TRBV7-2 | CASSLKAAGWTEAFF
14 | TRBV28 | CASSYPGQYYEQYF
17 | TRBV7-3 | CASSFTPSGLNTGELFF
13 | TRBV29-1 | CSVEGEESETQYF
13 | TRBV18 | CASLGQGGTEAFF
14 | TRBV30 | CAWSVGQTQETQYF
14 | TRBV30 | CAWSVRGLNYGYTF
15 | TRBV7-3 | CASSLSSGGYNEQFF
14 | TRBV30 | CAWTRGLGGNEQFF
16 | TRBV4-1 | CASSFLGGGDTGELFF
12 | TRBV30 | CAWSLGGETQYF
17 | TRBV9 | CASSPSATSGRFNEQFF
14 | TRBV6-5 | CASSYSGGGTEAFF
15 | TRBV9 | CASSVSSGSADTQYF
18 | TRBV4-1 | CASSLPITTGGYGTEAFF
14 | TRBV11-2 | CASTNRRSGNEQFF
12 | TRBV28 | CASIGGDQPQHF
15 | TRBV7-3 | CASSLTRLSSYEQYF
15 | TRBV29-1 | CSVIGTSESTDTQYF
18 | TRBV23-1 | CASSLPVVTVIAGNTIYF
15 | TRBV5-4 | CASSLFLRGRETQYF
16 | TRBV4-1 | CARMPGGQGSNYGYTF
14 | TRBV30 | CAWSVTGTNYGYTF
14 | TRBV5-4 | CASSLSGGDYEQYF
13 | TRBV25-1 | CASKSSGADTQYF
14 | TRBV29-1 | CSVGGSGSVDEQYF
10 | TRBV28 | CATKNYGYTF
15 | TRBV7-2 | CASSLAAGGPDTQYF
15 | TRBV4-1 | CASRKGTGVSYEQYF
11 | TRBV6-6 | CASKGLNEQFF
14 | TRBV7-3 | CASSLGLAADTQYF
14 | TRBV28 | CASSLAGENYEQYF
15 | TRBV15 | CATSRERGSGYEQYF
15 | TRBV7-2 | CASNRREGLGNEQFF
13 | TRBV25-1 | CASSDGPRDGYTF
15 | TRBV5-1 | CASSLRDREGGRRFF
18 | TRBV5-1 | CASSLAVLWTGLGTEAFF
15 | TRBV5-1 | CASRPIQGDGGELFF